This TCR beta chain appears in the sequencing data of a study of control samples from healthy donors and cancer patients. Unmatched junction bases numbered 6, after V lost 5 bases and J lost 3 bases. Germline values: CDR1 SGHKS, CDR2 YYEKEE (reference sequence). This CDR3 is 16 amino acids long. This clone occurred once. The data were produced by immunoSEQ multiplex PCR, yet TCRdb's version contains in-frame clones alone and is incomplete. The table has some 220,000 clones, over 90% seen once. The sequencing sample was made of blood. The receptor was derived from a man aged 50 or older in good health. The chain has TRBV5-5 and TRBJ2-3; 13 bases align to TRBD2. The CDR3 reads CASSRLAGGLTDTQYF. In DNA, the CDR3 is TGTGCCAGCAGTCGACTAGCGGGGGGTCTAACAGATACGCAGTATTTT. Supplemented by reference TRBV5-5 and TRBJ2-3, the full variable domain reads DAGVTQSPTHLIKTRGQQVTLRCSPISGHKSVSWYQQVLGQGPQFIFQYYEKEERGRGNFPDRFSARQFPNYSSELNVNALLLGDSALYLCASSRLAGGLTDTQYFGPGTRLTVL.